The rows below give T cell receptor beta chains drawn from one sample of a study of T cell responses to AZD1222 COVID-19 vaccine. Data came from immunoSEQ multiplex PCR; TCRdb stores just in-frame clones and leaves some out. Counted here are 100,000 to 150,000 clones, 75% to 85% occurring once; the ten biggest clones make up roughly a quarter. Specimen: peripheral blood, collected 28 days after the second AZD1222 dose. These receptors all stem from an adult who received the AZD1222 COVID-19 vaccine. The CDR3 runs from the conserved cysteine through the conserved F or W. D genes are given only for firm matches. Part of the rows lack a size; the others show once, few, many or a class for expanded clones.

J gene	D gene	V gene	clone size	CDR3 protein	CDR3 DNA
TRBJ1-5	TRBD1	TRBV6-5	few	CASSLRQGWDQPQHF	TGTGCCAGCAGTTTACGACAGGGTTGGGATCAGCCCCAGCATTTT
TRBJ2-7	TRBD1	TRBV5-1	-	CASSIPTGGPGEQYF	TGCGCCAGCAGCATCCCGACAGGGGGGCCCGGCGAGCAGTACTTC
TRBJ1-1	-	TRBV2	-	CASISNQGRTEAFF	TGTGCCAGCATCTCAAATCAGGGAAGGACTGAAGCTTTCTTT
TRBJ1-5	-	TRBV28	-	CASSLIGDNQPQHF	TGTGCCAGCAGTTTAATCGGGGACAATCAGCCCCAGCATTTT
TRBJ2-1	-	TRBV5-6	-	CASSEGFEQFF	TGTGCCAGCAGCGAGGGATTTGAGCAGTTCTTC
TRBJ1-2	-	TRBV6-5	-	CASSYFDANYGYTF	TGTGCCAGCAGTTACTTTGACGCGAACTATGGCTACACCTTC
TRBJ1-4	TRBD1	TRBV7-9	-	CASSSGQGLFF	TGTGCCAGCAGCTCTGGACAGGGTCTGTTTTTT
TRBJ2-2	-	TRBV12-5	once	CASGLWRTPANTGELFF	TGTGCTAGTGGTTTGTGGCGGACCCCGGCGAACACCGGGGAGCTGTTTTTT
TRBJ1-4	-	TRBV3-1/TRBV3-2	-	CASSQGGGKLFF	TGTGCCAGCAGCCAAGGAGGTGGGAAACTGTTTTTT
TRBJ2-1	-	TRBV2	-	CASSEHGAGDTSYNEQFF	TGTGCCAGCAGCGAACACGGGGCGGGGGACACCTCCTACAATGAGCAGTTCTTC
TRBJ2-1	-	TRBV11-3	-	CASSLGGAFNEQFF	TGTGCCAGCAGCTTGGGGGGCGCTTTCAATGAGCAGTTCTTC
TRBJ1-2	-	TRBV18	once	CASSPKARAVNYGYTF	TGTGCCAGCTCACCTAAGGCCAGGGCGGTCAACTATGGCTACACCTTC
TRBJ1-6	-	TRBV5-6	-	CASSSGAQHSPLHF	TGTGCCAGCAGCTCAGGGGCACAGCATTCACCCCTCCACTTT
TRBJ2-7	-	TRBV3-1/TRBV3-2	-	CASSPYGTLNTHF	TGTGCCAGCAGCCCCTACGGGACTTTAAACACGCACTTC
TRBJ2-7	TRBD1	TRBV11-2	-	CASRRGSSEQYF	TGTGCCAGCCGCAGGGGGTCTAGCGAGCAGTACTTC
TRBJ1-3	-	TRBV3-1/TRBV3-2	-	CASSQWLGNTIYF	TGTGCCAGCAGCCAATGGCTGGGAAACACCATATATTTT
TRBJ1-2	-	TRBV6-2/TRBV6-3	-	CASSPRQEPHYGYTF	TGTGCCAGCAGTCCCAGACAGGAGCCCCACTATGGCTACACCTTC
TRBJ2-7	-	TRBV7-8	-	CASSPGLTYEQYF	TGTGCCAGCAGCCCTGGACTTACCTACGAGCAGTACTTC
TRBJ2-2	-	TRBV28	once	CASSSMEGYTGELFF	TGTGCCAGCAGTTCTATGGAGGGTTACACCGGGGAGCTGTTTTTT
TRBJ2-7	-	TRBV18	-	CASSPPDSEQYF	TGTGCCAGCTCACCACCGGACAGTGAGCAGTACTTC
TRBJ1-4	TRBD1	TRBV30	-	CAWGQGTDEKLFF	TGTGCCTGGGGACAGGGTACCGATGAAAAACTGTTTTTT
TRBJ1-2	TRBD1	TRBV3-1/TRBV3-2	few	CASSRTGDGGYTF	TGTGCCAGCAGCCGGACAGGGGATGGTGGCTACACCTTC
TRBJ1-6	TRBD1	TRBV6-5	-	CASSYRQGNNSPLHF	TGTGCCAGCAGTTACAGACAGGGAAATAATTCACCCCTCCACTTT
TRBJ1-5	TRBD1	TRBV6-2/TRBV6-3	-	CASSRWTGEHQPQHF	TGTGCCAGCAGCCGTTGGACAGGAGAACATCAGCCCCAGCATTTT